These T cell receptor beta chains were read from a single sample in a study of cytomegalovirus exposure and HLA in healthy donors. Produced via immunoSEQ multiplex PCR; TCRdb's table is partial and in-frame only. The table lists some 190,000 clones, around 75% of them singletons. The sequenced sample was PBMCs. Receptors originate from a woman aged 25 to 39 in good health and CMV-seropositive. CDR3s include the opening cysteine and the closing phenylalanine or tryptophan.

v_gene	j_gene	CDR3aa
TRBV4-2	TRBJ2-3	CASSQPSGRVGDTQYF
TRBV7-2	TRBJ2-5	CASSLPGQGIRTQYF
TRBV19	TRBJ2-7	CASSAASSYEQYF
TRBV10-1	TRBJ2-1	CASSTRPSGPNEQFF
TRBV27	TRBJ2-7	CATRSGTSGTEQYF
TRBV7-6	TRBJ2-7	CASSLAGGRKHEQYF
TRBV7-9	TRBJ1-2	CASSLEEGGLYGYTF
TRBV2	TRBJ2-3	CASRLRAGTSTDTQYF
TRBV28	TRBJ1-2	CASSPREGAYGYTF
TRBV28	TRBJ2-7	CASNPWTGSSYEQYF
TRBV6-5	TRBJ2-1	CASSYFSGSRSEQFF
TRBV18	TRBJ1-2	CASSPDRVYGYTF
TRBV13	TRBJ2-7	CASSLGEGSYEQYF
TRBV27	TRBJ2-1	CASSLEGQGLKGQFF
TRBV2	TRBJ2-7	CASSGTVPYEQYF
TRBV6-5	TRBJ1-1	CASSSGQGGTEAFF
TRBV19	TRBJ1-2	CASSWRSQGFYGYTF
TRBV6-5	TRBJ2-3	CASSYGAGTVDTQYF
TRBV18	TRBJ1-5	CASSLNTGTRSNQPQHF